The TCR beta chain under discussion was sequenced for a study of OX40 agonist ivuxolimab in advanced cancers. TCRdb's table, derived via immunoSEQ multiplex PCR, lists solely in-frame clones and lacks some. The sample includes under 80,000 clones, about 87% of them seen just once. The CDR3 is 14 amino acids. Germline-derived CDR1 and CDR2 are SGHDT and YYEEEE. Trimming removed 2 bases from V and 3 bases from J, with 11 bases in between. This chain joins TRBV5-6 and TRBJ1-2; D unclear. This TCR derives from an adult with an advanced solid tumor such as melanoma, head and neck, liver or kidney cancer. The source material was CD4+ or CD8+ T cells sorted from blood, sampled in a trial of the OX40 agonist ivuxolimab. The CDR3 protein is CASSLSPLYYGYTF. CDR3 DNA: TGTGCCAGCAGCTTAAGCCCCCTTTACTATGGCTACACCTTC.